The 20 T cell receptor beta chains below were found in one sample sequenced in a study of blood T cell repertoires in COVID-19 (dated by TCRdb to the early 2020s). Libraries were prepared through the immunoSEQ multiplex PCR assay. The clones in this table, taken by TCRdb from immuneACCESS, are in-frame only. Not every clone is retained; where verified, under half of the shortfall comes from an unresolved V gene, and the cause of the rest is unknown. The sample table shows hundreds of thousands of clones, and approximately 80% are seen once. Clones ranked in the top ten supply approximately 1.9% of the sample. Sequencing was performed on peripheral blood. Source of these receptors: a woman of 80 years or more with acute or convalescent COVID-19.

The chain recombines TRBV19 with TRBJ1-1; tentative D call: TRBD1 (5 bases). V dropped 3 bases and J dropped 5 bases, with 13 bases sitting between them. Germline V gene data show CDR1 as LNHDA and CDR2 as SQIVND (reference sequence). The CDR3 consists of 14 residues. The chain's CDR3 is CASSMAGLVTEAFF. Written as DNA, the CDR3 is TGTGCCAGTAGTATGGCAGGGCTTGTTACTGAAGCTTTCTTT.

The rearrangement links TRBV15 to TRBJ1-2, with a possible D match to TRBD1 (6 bases). CDR3 length equals 16 residues. Germline V gene data show CDR1 as LNHNV and CDR2 as YYDKDF (reference sequence). V was clipped by 3 bases and J by 3 bases, with 17 bases between them. The CDR3 bases are TGTGCCACCAGCAGGGGCCTCGGGGGGGCGGACTATGGCTACACCTTC. Its protein product is CATSRGLGGADYGYTF.

The table lists this clone with a few counts. The rearrangement uses TRBV2 and TRBJ2-7; 10 bases agree with TRBD1. Trimming at V came to 8 bases and at J to 5 bases, leaving 6 bases not matched to a gene. Germline CDR1 and CDR2: SNHLY and FYNNEI. This CDR3 has 13 residues. The chain's CDR3 is CASSGQGYNEQYF. DNA of the CDR3: TGTGCCAGCTCGGGACAGGGGTATAACGAGCAGTACTTC. The full variable domain, in which reference TRBV2 and TRBJ2-7 provide the parts outside the CDR3, is EPEVTQTPSHQVTQMGQEVILRCVPISNHLYFYWYRQILGQKVEFLVSFYNNEISEKSEIFDDQFSVERPDGSNFTLKIRSTKLEDSAMYFCASSGQGYNEQYFGPGTRLTVT.

V is TRBV7-2 and J is TRBJ2-7, with 7 bases fitting TRBD1. After removal of 5 bases from V and 2 bases from J, the junction contained 12 bases not matched to a gene. In germline, CDR1 is SGHTA, CDR2 FQGNSA. The CDR3 runs 16 residues. CDR3 nucleotide sequence: TGTGCCAGCAGCACACAGGGGACCTTGGCAGCCTACGAGCAGTACTTC. It translates to CASSTQGTLAAYEQYF.

The CDR3 nucleotides read TGCGCCAGCAGCTGGACAGATAACTATGGCTACACCTTC. This codes for CASSWTDNYGYTF. The J gene is TRBJ1-2, the V gene TRBV5-1, with a possible D match to TRBD1 (6 bases). The germline gives CDR1 SGHRS, CDR2 YFSETQ. V lost 3 bases and J 1 base, leaving 7 bases between the germline ends. This CDR3 comprises 13 residues.

The rearrangement uses TRBV6-6 and TRBJ2-7, with 9 nucleotides matching TRBD1. Germline values: CDR1 MNHNY, CDR2 SVGAGI (reference sequence). The V and J ends lost 6 bases and 10 bases, in that order; junction bases with no gene match: 7. The CDR3 has 12 amino acids. The CDR3 spells CASSRGQGDQYF. CDR3 coding DNA: TGTGCCAGCAGCCGGGGACAGGGCGACCAGTACTTC.

CDR3 in amino acids: CASSIAGGAAGTDTQYF. The CDR3 DNA reads TGTGCCAGTAGTATTGCCGGGGGGGCCGCTGGCACAGATACGCAGTATTTT. The genes are TRBV19 and TRBJ2-3, with 8 bases matching TRBD2. The CDR3 is 17 residues long. The junction had 9 bases not matched to a gene; V was cut back by 3 bases and J by 1 base. CDR1 and CDR2 (germline): LNHDA, SQIVND (reference sequence). The complete variable domain, with remaining parts taken from reference TRBV19 and TRBJ2-3, reads DGGITQSPKYLFRKEGQNVTLSCEQNLNHDAMYWYRQDPGQGLRLIYYSQIVNDFQKGDIAEGYSVSREKKESFPLTVTSAQKNPTAFYLCASSIAGGAAGTDTQYFGPGTRLTVL.

The gene calls are TRBV21-1 and TRBJ2-3; no check of the table's D call, TRBD2, against the DNA was made. TRBV21-1 is an annotated pseudogene. CDR3 length equals 17 residues. Here the CDR3 reads CASSNRRETRATDTQYF. The CDR3 region has the DNA TGTGCCAGCAGTAACCGGCGGGAGACTCGGGCAACAGATACGCAGTATTTT.

The chain joins TRBV5-5 to TRBJ1-4; TRBD1 matches at 10 bases. V lost 4 bases, J lost 7 bases, and 4 bases stayed unmatched. The CDR3 loop spans 14 amino acids. CDR1 and CDR2 (germline): SGHKS, YYEKEE (reference sequence). CDR3 sequence: CASSAGQGIEKLFF. CDR3 sequence (DNA): TGTGCCAGCAGCGCGGGACAGGGGATTGAAAAACTGTTTTTT.

This sequence joins TRBV9 and TRBJ1-2, with D possibly TRBD1 on 5 matching bases. There are 15 residues in the CDR3. CDR1 is SGDLS and CDR2 is YYNGEE in the germline V gene. Trimming took 0 bases from V and 4 from J, leaving 13 bases between them. CDR3 nucleotide sequence: TGTGCCAGCAGCGTAGATATTACAGGTCCCTATGGCTACACCTTC. This codes for CASSVDITGPYGYTF.

The chain couples TRBV11-2 to TRBJ1-2, with D unresolved. The V gene lost 2 bases and the J gene lost 4 bases, with 17 bases spanning the gap. The CDR3 runs to 16 residues. Germline CDR1 is SGHAT and CDR2 is FQNNGV. The DNA for the CDR3 is TGTGCCAGCAGCTTAACGCGGACTGGGCCGGGCTATGGCTACACCTTC. Its translation: CASSLTRTGPGYGYTF.

The V and J genes are TRBV29-1 and TRBJ2-3; TRBD2 is a possible D gene (5 bases). From germline, CDR1 is SQVTM and CDR2 ANQGSEA. V was pared by 7 bases and J by 2 bases, with 13 bases between. This CDR3 spans 13 amino acids. CDR3 nucleotide sequence: TGCAGCGAGGCGGGCGGATTCACAGATACGCAGTATTTT. It translates to CSEAGGFTDTQYF.

V gene TRBV4-1 combines with J gene TRBJ1-2, with D unclear. The CDR3 runs 13 residues. Germline V CDR1 and CDR2: MGHRA, YSYEKL. Trimming removed 0 bases from V and 4 bases from J, with 6 bases in between. Here the CDR3 DNA reads TGCGCCAGCAGCCAAGATAACAGCTATGGCTACACCTTC. Its protein product is CASSQDNSYGYTF.

The rearrangement uses TRBV4-1 and TRBJ1-4, with a possible D match to TRBD1 (6 bases). This CDR3 comprises 17 residues. The V end was cut by 0 bases, the J end by 1 base, with 12 bases between. CDR1 and CDR2 (germline): MGHRA, YSYEKL. CDR3 in DNA: TGCGCCAGCAGCCAAGATCGGGCAGGGGAAACTAATGAAAAACTGTTTTTT. Amino acids: CASSQDRAGETNEKLFF.

Comment on this clone: Other DNA sequences in the sample encode the same CDR3. The V call is TRBV7-9, the J call TRBJ2-7, with a tentative D call TRBD2 (7 bases). This CDR3 is 14 amino acids long. Trimming stripped 3 bases from V and 4 bases from J, with 13 bases between. Per germline, CDR1 SEHNR and CDR2 FQNEAQ (reference sequence). CDR3 nucleotides: TGTGCCAGCAGCTTCAGGGGAGGGCCTTACGAGCAGTACTTC. The encoded protein is CASSFRGGPYEQYF.

This rearrangement joins TRBV5-1 to TRBJ2-1, with TRBD2 identical over 12 bases. Germline CDR1 is SGHRS and CDR2 is YFSETQ. The CDR3 covers 16 residues. V was clipped by 4 bases and J by 4 bases; unmatched bases: 6. The CDR3 bases are TGCGCCAGCAGCGCCCTGACTAGCGGGGGATACAATGAGCAGTTCTTC. This translates into CASSALTSGGYNEQFF.

The chain uses TRBV28 and TRBJ2-7, with 7 positions matching TRBD1. This CDR3 comprises 15 residues. The V gene's germline CDR1 is MDHEN and CDR2 SYDVKM. V gave up 5 bases and J gave up 1 base; unmatched junction bases: 8. The CDR3 DNA reads TGTGCCAGCAGTCCTGGGCAGACAGGGTCCTACGAGCAGTACTTC. It yields the protein CASSPGQTGSYEQYF.

V gene TRBV19 combines with J gene TRBJ2-2, with 9 bases aligning to TRBD2. Per the germline V gene, CDR1 is LNHDA and CDR2 is SQIVND (reference sequence). The CDR3 loop spans 14 amino acids. Trimming took 3 bases from V and 7 from J; bases not matched to a gene: 3. CDR3 nucleotide sequence: TGTGCCAGTAGTATTTCTAGCGGGGTCGGGGAGCTGTTTTTT. Protein product: CASSISSGVGELFF.

In its sample, this clone was seen a few times. The CDR3: CASSDRAGTYNEQFF. In nucleotides, the CDR3 is TGTGCCAGCAGTGACAGGGCAGGGACCTACAATGAGCAGTTCTTC. This rearrangement joins TRBV2 to TRBJ2-1; possible D gene TRBD1, 5 bases. The CDR3 extends over 15 amino acids. Per the germline V gene, CDR1 is SNHLY and CDR2 is FYNNEI. V lost 3 bases and J lost 2, with 11 bases in between. The full variable domain, its missing parts supplied by reference TRBV2 and TRBJ2-1, is EPEVTQTPSHQVTQMGQEVILRCVPISNHLYFYWYRQILGQKVEFLVSFYNNEISEKSEIFDDQFSVERPDGSNFTLKIRSTKLEDSAMYFCASSDRAGTYNEQFFGPGTRLTVL.

The CDR3 loop is CASSSGYTVSTDTQYF. The CDR3, as DNA: TGCGCCAGCAGCTCTGGTTACACAGTTAGCACAGATACGCAGTATTTT. V is TRBV5-1 and J is TRBJ2-3; D is unclear. V lost 3 bases, J lost 0 bases, and 14 bases lay in between. CDR3 size: 16 residues. The germline CDR1 and CDR2 sequences are SGHRS and YFSETQ.